The present TCR beta chain was sequenced within a study of Ad26.COV2.S vaccination and SARS-CoV-2 variants. TCRdb's copy holds only in-frame clones and misses some; the assay was immunoSEQ multiplex PCR. The sample lists some 400,000 clones, approximately 89% occurring once. V was cut by 0 bases and J by 5 bases, with 12 bases left in between. Germline V gene data show CDR1 as SGHRS and CDR2 as YFSETQ. CDR3 length: 14 residues. Indicated treatment: around 19 received Ad26.COV2.S at low or high dose, single or two shots; about 5 received placebo; per-sample allocation not given. Following the first vaccine or placebo injection, samples were taken on day 63. The vaccine delivered Wuhan-strain SARS-CoV-2 spike through an Ad26 vector.

The sequencing used peripheral blood, collected in a trial of Ad26.COV2.S vaccine versus placebo. This TCR was sampled from a person between 18 and 59 years old who received the Ad26.COV2.S COVID-19 vaccine or a placebo. The chain is built from TRBV5-1 and TRBJ2-7; a possible D gene is TRBD2 (5 bases). CDR3 in amino acids: CASSLVPGSHEQYF. The CDR3 bases are TGCGCCAGCAGCTTGGTACCGGGATCCCACGAGCAGTACTTC.